The next 27 T cell receptor beta chains were all read from a single sample in a study of early T cells in non-severe SARS-CoV-2 infection. TCRdb reprocessed the 5' RACE reads via MiXCR and lists one record per CDR3 protein. The table includes 64,000 or so distinct CDR3 sequences, over 10% detected once. Here the sequenced sample was whole blood, taken at baseline. The source of these receptors is an adult who was a healthcare worker with PCR-confirmed SARS-CoV-2 infection or an uninfected control (not recorded which).

The table lists this clonotype with a few counts. The chain links TRBV12-3 or TRBV12-4 to TRBJ2-3, with TRBD1 as a possible D gene (6 bases). The CDR3 loop spans 15 amino acids. Deletions cut 2 bases from V and 4 bases from J, with 13 bases between. The CDR3 loop reads CASSLWGLSADTQYF. The DNA of the CDR3 is TGTGCCAGCAGTTTATGGGGGCTTTCCGCAGATACGCAGTATTTT.

The CDR3 loop is CASSQGSVRQGNEKLFF. CDR3 nucleotides: TGCGCCAGCAGCCAAGGGAGTGTCCGGCAGGGGAATGAAAAACTGTTTTTT. The chain joins TRBV4-3 to TRBJ1-4; TRBD1 is a possible D gene (6 bases). Germline values: CDR1 LGHNA, CDR2 YSLEER. Between the trimmed V and J ends, which lost 1 base and 5 bases, there was a span of 17 bases. The CDR3 has 17 residues.

This clonotype has just a few counts. The chain carries TRBV7-8 and TRBJ2-3, with D unresolved. The CDR3 extends over 18 amino acids. From germline, CDR1 is SGHVS and CDR2 FQNEAQ. V was clipped by 2 bases and J by 1 base, with 19 bases between them. This CDR3 reads CASSLSFWQNKRTDTQYF. In DNA, the CDR3 is TGTGCCAGCAGCTTATCTTTTTGGCAGAATAAACGCACAGATACGCAGTATTTT.

This clonotype is classed as medium-sized. The chain carries TRBV6-2 or TRBV6-3 and TRBJ2-3, with 13 bases matching TRBD2. CDR1 is MNHEY and CDR2 is SVGEGT in the germline V gene. The CDR3 is made up of 14 amino acids. J lost 6 bases, V lost 6 bases, and 3 bases had no gene match. In DNA form, the CDR3 reads TGTGCCAGCAGAGGACTAGCGGGAGTGGATACGCAGTATTTT. Protein product: CASRGLAGVDTQYF.

This chain connects TRBV5-1 to TRBJ1-1; 7 nucleotides line up with TRBD1. The V and J ends lost 3 bases and 0 bases, in that order; junction bases with no gene match: 8. The CDR3 length is 16 residues. CDR1 and CDR2 (germline): SGHRS, YFSETQ. CDR3 sequence (DNA): TGCGCCAGCAGCTCGAGACAGGGAGGGGTGAACACTGAAGCTTTCTTT. Protein sequence: CASSSRQGGVNTEAFF.

There are many counts of this clonotype. Compared with germline, one end of the junction differs, possibly owing to a read error. The chain carries TRBV20-1 and TRBJ2-7; either TRBD1 or TRBD2 may supply D (5 bases each). The CDR3 totals 11 residues. Germline V gives CDR1 DFQATT, CDR2 SNEGSKA (reference sequence). Here the CDR3 DNA reads TGCAGTGCCCAGGGACCCAGTGAAAATCACTTC. Translation gives CSAQGPSENHF.

The table lists this clonotype with a few counts. The chain uses TRBV6-6 and TRBJ1-2, with TRBD1 as a possible D gene (6 bases). The V gene's germline CDR1 is MNHNY and CDR2 SVGAGI (reference sequence). Trimming cost V 5 bases and J 5 bases, with 18 bases left between them. The CDR3 is 15 residues long. The CDR3 nucleotides read TGTGCCAGCAGTCCCCCAGAGGGGGGTAGGTATGGCTACACCTTC. Residues: CASSPPEGGRYGYTF.

This clonotype was recorded at least ten times. The chain uses TRBV18 and TRBJ2-7, with D uncertain. The CDR3 runs 12 residues. Germline V gene data show CDR1 as KGHSH and CDR2 as LQKENI. The V gene lost 5 bases and the J gene lost 0 bases, with 5 bases spanning the gap. The chain's CDR3 is CASSADSYEQYF. The CDR3, as DNA: TGTGCCAGCTCAGCAGACTCCTACGAGCAGTACTTC. Full variable domain (rest looked up from reference TRBV18 and TRBJ2-7): NAGVMQNPRHLVRRRGQEARLRCSPMKGHSHVYWYRQLPEEGLKFMVYLQKENIIDESGMPKERFSAEFPKEGPSILRIQQVVRGDSAAYFCASSADSYEQYFGPGTRLTVT.

This clonotype turned up a few times. This sequence joins TRBV9 and TRBJ1-6; TRBD1 aligns across 10 bases. CDR3 length: 15 residues. Germline CDR1 reads SGDLS; CDR2 reads YYNGEE. The ends lost 4 bases at V and 8 bases at J; junction bases unmatched: 6. The DNA of the CDR3 is TGTGCCAGCAGCTCACCGGACAGGGGGGATTCACCCCTCCACTTT. Translating it yields CASSSPDRGDSPLHF.

The V call is TRBV4-3, the J call TRBJ1-4; D is possibly TRBD1 (6 bases). Germline loops: CDR1 LGHNA, CDR2 YSLEER. The CDR3 is 16 amino acids. V was cut by 0 bases and J by 8 bases, with 16 bases left in between. The CDR3 nucleotides are TGCGCCAGCAGCCAAGATCACGCCAGGGGTAGGGAAAAACTGTTTTTT. Protein product: CASSQDHARGREKLFF.

This clonotype has ten or more counts. The rearrangement uses TRBV7-8 and TRBJ2-7, with 10 bases identical to TRBD2. CDR3 length: 16 residues. CDR1 is SGHVS, CDR2 FQNEAQ, per germline. The V segment lost 7 bases and the J segment 3 bases; nucleotides outside the gene matches: 12. Here the CDR3 DNA reads TGTGCCAGCACCCTAGCGGGAGTAGGGCTGGTCTACGAGCAGTACTTC. It specifies CASTLAGVGLVYEQYF.

This clonotype was observed a few times. J is TRBJ2-2 and V is TRBV18; 8 bases are a match to TRBD2. CDR1 and CDR2 from the germline V gene are KGHSH and LQKENI. The CDR3 is 16 residues long. The J segment lost 4 bases and the V segment lost 2 bases, leaving 6 bases of the junction unmatched. DNA for the CDR3: TGTGCCAGCTCACCAGAGCGGGGGTCGTTCACCGGGGAGCTGTTTTTT. Translated, it gives CASSPERGSFTGELFF.

The CDR3 is CASYGWETSGSGSYEQYF. CDR3 in DNA: TGTGCCAGCTACGGATGGGAGACTAGCGGGAGTGGGAGCTACGAGCAGTACTTC. This chain joins TRBV28 and TRBJ2-7; 12 bases match TRBD2. The germline CDR1 and CDR2 sequences are MDHEN and SYDVKM. V gave up 8 bases and J gave up 3 bases; unmatched junction bases: 17. The CDR3 contains 18 residues.

The chain joins TRBV6-2 or TRBV6-3 to TRBJ2-3; the D gene is possibly TRBD1 (5 bases). The CDR3 has 14 amino acids. CDR1 is MNHEY and CDR2 is SVGEGT in the germline V gene. The ends were cut back, 2 bases at V and 4 bases at J, with 10 bases in the middle. The chain's CDR3 is CASSYPRTPDTQYF. The CDR3 DNA sequence: TGTGCCAGCAGTTACCCCCGGACACCAGATACGCAGTATTTT.

The CDR3 sequence: CASSLAVYNEQFF. CDR3 coding DNA: TGCGCCAGCAGCTTGGCAGTCTACAATGAGCAGTTCTTC. The chain employs TRBV5-1 and TRBJ2-1; no clear D gene. CDR1 and CDR2 (germline): SGHRS, YFSETQ. The V gene lost 0 bases and the J gene lost 3 bases, with 4 bases spanning the gap. The CDR3 runs 13 residues.

This clonotype was observed many times. The chain has TRBV15 and TRBJ2-3; D is possibly TRBD2 (6 bases). V was pared by 0 bases and J by 2 bases, with 12 bases between. There are 16 residues in the CDR3. Per germline, CDR1 LNHNV and CDR2 YYDKDF (reference sequence). CDR3 DNA sequence: TGTGCCACCAGCAGAGATCGGGACTTCTCCACAGATACGCAGTATTTT. Residues: CATSRDRDFSTDTQYF.

This clonotype was detected only once. The V and J genes are TRBV28 and TRBJ2-5; TRBD1 is a possible D gene (6 bases). With 1 base removed from V and 5 bases from J, the gap between germline ends came to 8 bases. CDR1 is MDHEN, CDR2 SYDVKM, per germline. The CDR3 covers 13 residues. In DNA, the CDR3 is TGTGCCAGCAGTTTATCTCAGGGGGAGACCCAGTACTTC. Amino acids: CASSLSQGETQYF.

This clonotype occurred many times. The chain combines TRBV7-9 with TRBJ2-2, with D unclear. From germline, CDR1 is SEHNR and CDR2 FQNEAQ (reference sequence). This CDR3 has 14 residues. The V and J ends lost 5 bases and 6 bases respectively, with 13 bases between them. The CDR3 DNA follows: TGTGCCAGCAGCCCTCCCAGGTCTCCCGGGGAGCTGTTTTTT. Its protein is CASSPPRSPGELFF.

This clonotype occurred many times. V gene TRBV12-3 or TRBV12-4 combines with J gene TRBJ2-7; 11 nucleotides line up with TRBD2. The CDR3 loop spans 15 amino acids. V gave up 6 bases and J gave up 2 bases; unmatched junction bases: 6. DNA for the CDR3: TGTGCCAGCAGCCTATTAGCGGGGGGGCCCTACGAGCAGTACTTC. As protein: CASSLLAGGPYEQYF.

The chain joins TRBV2 to TRBJ2-1; no firm D call. This CDR3 comprises 11 residues. Germline loops: CDR1 SNHLY, CDR2 FYNNEI. V was trimmed by 7 bases and J by 9 bases, leaving 10 bases between them. CDR3 protein: CASTGYGEQFF. For the CDR3, the DNA is TGTGCCAGCACTGGGTACGGTGAGCAGTTCTTC.

The table lists this clonotype with a few counts. This sequence joins TRBV12-3 or TRBV12-4 and TRBJ2-4; 9 bases fit TRBD1. J lost 9 bases, V lost 6 bases, and 18 bases had no gene match. CDR3 length: 17 amino acids. Written as DNA, the CDR3 is TGTGCCAGCAGCTCTACTCGCGGACAGGGGATCGACGGCATTCAGTACTTC. It encodes CASSSTRGQGIDGIQYF.

This clonotype appeared many times. The chain couples TRBV14 to TRBJ2-5, with TRBD2 as a possible D gene (7 bases). V was cut by 2 bases and J by 9 bases, with 13 bases left in between. CDR1 is SGHDN and CDR2 is FVKESK in the germline V gene. CDR3 size: 13 residues. The CDR3 DNA reads as TGTGCCAGCAGCCAATGGACGGGGGGCCCCCAGTACTTC. This codes for CASSQWTGGPQYF.

The CDR3 here is CASSLAGGSDTQYF. The CDR3 nucleotides read TGTGCCAGCAGCTTAGCCGGGGGGTCAGATACGCAGTATTTT. V is TRBV7-9 and J is TRBJ2-3, with TRBD2 identical over 7 bases. Germline V gene lookup returns CDR1 SEHNR and CDR2 FQNEAQ (reference sequence). The CDR3 is made up of 14 amino acids. The junction had 1 base not matched to a gene; V was cut back by 0 bases and J by 4 bases.

The gene calls are TRBV6-1 and TRBJ1-2, with a weak D call TRBD1 (5 bases). CDR3 size: 14 residues. V was shortened by 2 bases and J by 4 bases, with 11 bases between the two germline ends. Per the germline V gene, CDR1 is MNHNS and CDR2 is SASEGT. CDR3 coding DNA: TGTGCCAGCAGTGAACCAGGGCGTACCTATGGCTACACCTTC. Translating it yields CASSEPGRTYGYTF.

This clonotype was detected many times. The chain uses TRBV6-1 and TRBJ1-4, with 7 bases aligning to TRBD1. The length of the CDR3 is 15 residues. Germline assignment: CDR1 MNHNS and CDR2 SASEGT. Trimming cost V 3 bases and J 7 bases; bases outside gene matches: 8. The CDR3 here is CASSEAPGQPEKLFF. Written as DNA, the CDR3 is TGTGCCAGCAGTGAGGCCCCGGGACAGCCTGAAAAACTGTTTTTT.

In this sample, this clonotype turned up a few times. V and J are TRBV7-9 and TRBJ2-5; D uncertain. The CDR3 has 13 residues. The ends were cut back, 4 bases at V and 4 bases at J, with 10 bases in the middle. Germline V gene sequence: CDR1 SEHNR, CDR2 FQNEAQ (reference sequence). The CDR3 loop is CASSSVGLETQYF. DNA for the CDR3: TGTGCCAGCAGCTCCGTTGGGCTAGAGACCCAGTACTTC. Full variable domain (remainder filled in from reference TRBV7-9 and TRBJ2-5): DTGVSQNPRHKITKRGQNVTFRCDPISEHNRLYWYRQTLGQGPEFLTYFQNEAQLEKSRLLSDRFSAERPKGSFSTLEIQRTEQGDSAMYLCASSSVGLETQYFGPGTRLLVL.

The V and J genes are TRBV11-2 and TRBJ1-3; D remains unclear. Trimming took 3 bases from V and 0 from J, leaving 9 bases between them. Germline assignment: CDR1 SGHAT and CDR2 FQNNGV. The CDR3 is 15 amino acids. CDR3: CASSFGDFSGNTIYF. Here the CDR3 DNA reads TGTGCCAGCAGCTTTGGTGATTTCTCTGGAAACACCATATATTTT.